This TCR beta chain was observed in a study of T cell responses to AZD1222 COVID-19 vaccine. Study-level findings and limits: Along spike, vaccine-associated CD4 TCRs were found throughout, with dominance at 160-218 and 743-854. As reported, nearly half of all spike-specific TCRs target variant regions that are unmutated.

This CDR3 region has 13 residues. The germline V gene has CDR1 MNHNS and CDR2 SASEGT. V was pared by 1 base and J by 12 bases, with 15 bases between. As regards this clone: What it recognizes is unknown.

Assay used: immunoSEQ multiplex PCR; TCRdb lists only in-frame clones, some missing. The table includes fewer than 120,000 clones, 88% detected once. V is TRBV6-1 and J is TRBJ1-1; tentative D call: TRBD1 (5 bases). The sample here was peripheral blood, taken on day 0 of AZD1222 vaccination. This TCR was sampled from an adult in good health. The CDR3 reads CASSEVIGTETFF. In nucleotides, the CDR3 is TGTGCCAGCAGTGAAGTAATAGGGACGGAAACTTTCTTT.